The 24 T cell receptor beta chains below come from one sample, sequenced in a study of cytomegalovirus exposure and HLA in healthy donors. 60 Vbeta and 13 Jbeta primers were used in PCR. Clones were read by immunoSEQ multiplex PCR, and TCRdb kept only the in-frame ones, dropping some. The sample yields 150,000 to 200,000 clones, 60% to 80% seen once. Input material: PBMCs. These receptors were collected from a man aged 55 to 70 in good health and CMV-seronegative.

The J gene is TRBJ2-1, the V gene TRBV27; 11 nucleotides agree with TRBD2. Germline trimming cut 4 bases from V and 2 bases from J; bases unmatched to any gene: 10. The CDR3 spans 18 residues. Germline lookup yields CDR1 MNHEY and CDR2 SMNVEV (reference sequence). CDR3 in DNA: TGTGCCAGCAGTTCCCTCCTAGCGGGAGGTTCCCCCTACAATGAGCAGTTCTTC. Translated: CASSSLLAGGSPYNEQFF.

Of note for this clone: This sample also contains other DNA sequences that code for the same CDR3. The gene calls are TRBV28 and TRBJ2-3; 7 bases line up with TRBD2. The CDR3 is 14 residues long. CDR1 MDHEN and CDR2 SYDVKM come from the germline V gene. Trimming at V came to 6 bases and at J to 1 base, leaving 4 bases not matched to a gene. CDR3 bases: TGTGCCAGCAGGGTGGCGGGGGGCACAGATACGCAGTATTTT. Translation gives CASRVAGGTDTQYF.

The J gene is TRBJ2-1, the V gene TRBV7-9; 10 nucleotides align to TRBD2. CDR1 is SEHNR and CDR2 is FQNEAQ in the germline V gene (reference sequence). V was pared by 1 base and J by 2 bases, with 2 bases of the junction left unmatched. CDR3 length equals 16 residues. CDR3 DNA sequence: TGTGCCAGCAGCTTAGGCCTAGCGGGGGCCTACAATGAGCAGTTCTTC. This translates into CASSLGLAGAYNEQFF.

The chain joins TRBV7-3 to TRBJ2-1; 9 nucleotides match TRBD2. The CDR3 runs 15 residues. Trimming at V came to 1 base and at J to 8 bases, leaving 6 bases not matched to a gene. Germline V gene data show CDR1 as SGHTA and CDR2 as FQGTGA. In DNA form, the CDR3 reads TGTGCCAGCAGCTTAAGCGGGGGGGTTTGGGATGAGCAGTTCTTC. Amino acid sequence: CASSLSGGVWDEQFF.

The chain recombines TRBV7-7 with TRBJ1-1, with D perhaps matching TRBD1 (6 bases). Trimming left V 0 bases short and J 4 bases short, with 6 bases between. The CDR3 contains 13 residues. The germline gives CDR1 SSHAT, CDR2 FNYEAQ (reference sequence). As DNA, the CDR3 is TGTGCCAGCAGCTTAGCCAGGGGCACTGAAGCTTTCTTT. It codes for CASSLARGTEAFF.

The CDR3 nucleotides read TGTGCCAGCCGCCTCTGGACAGGGGATTCCTACAATGAGCAGTTCTTC. Its protein is CASRLWTGDSYNEQFF. The chain uses TRBV7-2 and TRBJ2-1; TRBD1 aligns across 9 bases. The CDR3 consists of 16 residues. Per the germline V gene, CDR1 is SGHTA and CDR2 is FQGNSA. The V gene end was trimmed by 8 bases and the J gene end by 1 base; junction bases not matched to a gene: 9.

The genes are TRBV7-9 and TRBJ2-1; 7 nucleotides line up with TRBD2. V lost 5 bases and J lost 1; bases outside the gene matches: 14. CDR1 and CDR2 (germline): SEHNR, FQNEAQ (reference sequence). The CDR3 spans 18 residues. The CDR3 loop reads CASSPRWGGRTSYNEQFF. The CDR3, as DNA: TGTGCCAGCAGCCCAAGGTGGGGAGGGCGGACGTCCTACAATGAGCAGTTCTTC.

This rearrangement joins TRBV30 to TRBJ1-6; maybe TRBD1 (5 bases). V was shortened by 3 bases and J by 9 bases, with 21 bases between the two germline ends. The CDR3 length is 16 residues. CDR1 is GTSNPN, CDR2 SVGIG, per germline (reference sequence). CDR3 nucleotides: TGTGCCTGGAGGATCCGATGGGGGGGGTTCGGTTCACCCCTCCACTTT. Amino acid sequence: CAWRIRWGGFGSPLHF.

This clone came up once. The chain is built from TRBV27 and TRBJ2-5; 7 bases agree with TRBD1. This CDR3 contains 14 residues. The germline V gene encodes CDR1 MNHEY and CDR2 SMNVEV (reference sequence). Trimming at V came to 5 bases and at J to 1 base, leaving 4 bases not matched to a gene. CDR3 amino acids: CASSANRGQETQYF. Written as DNA, the CDR3 is TGTGCCAGCAGTGCCAACAGGGGCCAAGAGACCCAGTACTTC.

The chain joins TRBV30 to TRBJ2-6; D uncertain. The ends were cut back, 0 bases at V and 0 bases at J, with 9 bases in the middle. This CDR3 contains 16 residues. Germline V CDR1 and CDR2: GTSNPN, SVGIG (reference sequence). In DNA, the CDR3 is TGTGCCTGGAGTGTACAGCCCCTCTCTGGGGCCAACGTCCTGACTTTC. This gives the protein CAWSVQPLSGANVLTF.

The chain links TRBV4-3 to TRBJ2-4, with 9 bases identical to TRBD1. V shed 4 bases, J shed 6 bases, and the junction held 16 bases outside the gene matches. The germline V gene encodes CDR1 LGHNA and CDR2 YSLEER. The CDR3 consists of 18 residues. DNA of the CDR3: TGCGCCAGCAGCCCTATCCTCCCCCCCGGGACAGGGATAAACATTCAGTACTTC. The encoded protein is CASSPILPPGTGINIQYF.

Written as DNA, the CDR3 is TGTGCCAGCTCACCAGGGACAGGGGACGCCGGCTACACCTTC. It specifies CASSPGTGDAGYTF. This chain links TRBV18 with TRBJ1-2; 10 bases are shared with TRBD1. There are 14 residues in the CDR3. Germline V lookup: CDR1 KGHSH, CDR2 LQKENI. The V segment lost 2 bases and the J segment 8 bases; nucleotides outside the gene matches: 5.

The chain recombines TRBV10-3 with TRBJ2-1; 9 bases fit TRBD2. This CDR3 contains 15 residues. With 5 bases clipped from V and 7 bases from J, the junction kept 9 bases outside the gene matches. In germline, CDR1 is ENHRY, CDR2 SYGVKD. The CDR3 nucleotides read TGTGCCATCAGTTGGGGGGGCGGGAGGGGAAATGAGCAGTTCTTC. It codes for CAISWGGGRGNEQFF.

This clone occurred a few times. The chain employs TRBV5-5 and TRBJ2-3; 9 positions agree with TRBD2. The V gene's germline CDR1 is SGHKS and CDR2 YYEKEE (reference sequence). The J segment lost 0 bases and the V segment lost 3 bases, leaving 5 bases of the junction unmatched. The CDR3 sequence is 16 residues long. This CDR3 reads CASSSRLAASTDTQYF. DNA for the CDR3: TGTGCCAGCAGCTCTAGACTAGCGGCGAGCACAGATACGCAGTATTTT.

The rearrangement uses TRBV15 and TRBJ1-1; D unclear. Trimming took off 5 bases at V and 4 bases at J, with 14 bases between the two ends. CDR1 and CDR2 from the germline V gene are LNHNV and YYDKDF (reference sequence). CDR3 size: 14 residues. CDR3 loop: CATSFGDLRTEAFF. DNA for the CDR3: TGTGCCACCAGCTTCGGGGATCTGCGCACTGAAGCTTTCTTT. Filled out from reference TRBV15 and TRBJ1-1, the complete variable domain reads DAMVIQNPRYQVTQFGKPVTLSCSQTLNHNVMYWYQQKSSQAPKLLFHYYDKDFNNEADTPDNFQSRRPNTSFCFLDIRSPGLGDTAMYLCATSFGDLRTEAFFGQGTRLTVV.

The chain couples TRBV7-7 to TRBJ2-1; 13 bases agree with TRBD2. Germline values: CDR1 SSHAT, CDR2 FNYEAQ (reference sequence). This CDR3 has 14 amino acids. Unmatched junction bases numbered 4, after V lost 5 bases and J lost 9 bases. The CDR3 nucleotides read TGTGCCAGCAGCATGGGACTAGCGGGATCTGAGCAGTTCTTC. It translates to CASSMGLAGSEQFF.

The chain employs TRBV27 and TRBJ2-1; 13 nucleotides agree with TRBD2. CDR3 length: 19 amino acids. V was pared by 2 bases and J by 7 bases, with 14 bases of the junction left unmatched. Germline values: CDR1 MNHEY, CDR2 SMNVEV (reference sequence). The CDR3 region is CASSLRDGRTSGRRNEQFF. The DNA of the CDR3 is TGTGCCAGCAGTTTACGGGACGGACGGACTAGCGGGAGAAGGAATGAGCAGTTCTTC.

The genes are TRBV7-8 and TRBJ1-2; tentatively, D is TRBD1 (5 bases). This CDR3 has 17 residues. V shed 0 bases and J shed 3 bases, with 17 bases lying between them. CDR1 is SGHVS and CDR2 is FQNEAQ in the germline V gene. The CDR3 is CASSLASRFGGDYGYTF. As DNA, the CDR3 is TGTGCCAGCAGCTTAGCGTCGCGATTCGGGGGGGACTATGGCTACACCTTC.

As concerns this clone: Other DNA sequences from this sample encode an identical CDR3 as well. The chain recombines TRBV5-1 with TRBJ2-1; maybe TRBD1 (6 bases). Trimming shortened V by 1 base and J by 7 bases, and 6 bases separated the two germline ends. This CDR3 spans 12 amino acids. Per germline, CDR1 SGHRS and CDR2 YFSETQ. Here the CDR3 reads CASSLQGNEQFF. In DNA, the CDR3 is TGCGCCAGCAGCTTGCAGGGGAATGAGCAGTTCTTC.

This clone was counted a few times. This sequence joins TRBV9 and TRBJ2-7; 9 bases are a match to TRBD1. The CDR3 is 17 amino acids. V gave up 2 bases and J gave up 5 bases; unmatched junction bases: 14. In germline, CDR1 is SGDLS, CDR2 YYNGEE. As DNA, the CDR3 is TGTGCCAGCAGCGTTTTGGGGGGAGGGACAGGGACCGACGAGCAGTACTTC. It translates to CASSVLGGGTGTDEQYF.

CDR3 region: CASSLGLSPGQLEQYF. DNA of the CDR3: TGTGCCAGCAGCTTAGGCCTATCCCCGGGTCAGCTCGAGCAGTACTTC. The chain combines TRBV7-2 with TRBJ2-7; D gene ambiguous. Trimming cost V 1 base and J 6 bases, with 19 bases left between them. The length of the CDR3 is 16 residues. Germline CDR1 and CDR2: SGHTA and FQGNSA. Looking up the rest from reference TRBV7-2 and TRBJ2-7 gives the full variable domain: GAGVSQSPSNKVTEKGKDVELRCDPISGHTALYWYRQSLGQGLEFLIYFQGNSAPDKSGLPSDRFSAERTGGSVSTLTIQRTQQEDSAVYLCASSLGLSPGQLEQYFGPGTRLTVT.

The V gene is TRBV2, the J gene TRBJ1-5; the D gene is possibly TRBD1 (5 bases). Trimming stripped 8 bases from V and 2 bases from J, with 7 bases between. Germline CDR1 is SNHLY and CDR2 is FYNNEI. The CDR3 has 12 residues. The CDR3 DNA reads TGTGCCAGCGGGGCCGGCAATCAGCCCCAGCATTTT. Translation gives CASGAGNQPQHF.

This clone turned up a few times. The rearrangement links TRBV6-5 to TRBJ2-6, with D unresolved. Trimming pared 2 bases from V and 4 bases from J, leaving 9 bases between. The CDR3 spans 15 residues. Per germline, CDR1 MNHEY and CDR2 SVGAGI. The CDR3 is CASSYGEAGANVLTF. CDR3 nucleotide sequence: TGTGCCAGCAGTTACGGAGAGGCGGGGGCCAACGTCCTGACTTTC.

V is TRBV11-2 and J is TRBJ2-7; TRBD1 is a possible D gene (6 bases). CDR1 is SGHAT and CDR2 is FQNNGV in the germline V gene. CDR3 length: 14 residues. V was shortened by 2 bases and J by 6 bases, with 14 bases between the two germline ends. CDR3 protein: CASSLWQGSGEQYF. The CDR3 DNA sequence: TGTGCCAGCAGCTTATGGCAGGGGTCAGGCGAGCAGTACTTC.